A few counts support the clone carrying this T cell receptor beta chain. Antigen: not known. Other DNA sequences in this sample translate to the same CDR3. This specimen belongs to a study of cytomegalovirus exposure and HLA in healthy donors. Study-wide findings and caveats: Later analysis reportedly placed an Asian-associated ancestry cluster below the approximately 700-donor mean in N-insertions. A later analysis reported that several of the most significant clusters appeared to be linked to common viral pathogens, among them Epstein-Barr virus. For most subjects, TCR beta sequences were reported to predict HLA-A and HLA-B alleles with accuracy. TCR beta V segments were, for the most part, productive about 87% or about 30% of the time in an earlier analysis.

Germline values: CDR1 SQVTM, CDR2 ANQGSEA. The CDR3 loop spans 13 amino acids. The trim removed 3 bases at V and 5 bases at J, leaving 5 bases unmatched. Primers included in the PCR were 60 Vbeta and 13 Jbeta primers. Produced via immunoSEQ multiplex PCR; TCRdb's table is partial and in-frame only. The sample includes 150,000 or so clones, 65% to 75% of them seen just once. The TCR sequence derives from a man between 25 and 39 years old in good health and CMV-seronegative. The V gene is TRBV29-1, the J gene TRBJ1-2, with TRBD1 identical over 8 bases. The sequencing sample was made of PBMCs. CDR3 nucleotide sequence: TGCAGCGTTGATGGGACAGGAGGATATGGCTACACCTTC. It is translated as CSVDGTGGYGYTF.